This is a list of T cell receptor beta chains from one sample in a study of technical replicates of blood from a handful of donors. Profiled with immunoSEQ multiplex PCR; TCRdb holds only in-frame clones, not every one. The data show 55,000 to 80,000 clones, over 80% seen once. The sequenced material came from T cells isolated from PBMCs. The receptors were sampled from a human donor in good health. Both conserved end residues are part of each CDR3. The D gene is left open where the match is weak.

>TRBJ2-7|-|TRBV28
CASSVDLTGYEQYF
TGTGCCAGCAGCGTAGACCTCACGGGCTACGAGCAGTACTTC
>TRBJ1-1|-|TRBV27
CASADSYTEAFF
TGTGCCAGCGCGGATTCCTACACTGAAGCTTTCTTT
>TRBJ1-4|-|TRBV19
CASSIDGEKLFF
TGTGCCAGTAGTATCGATGGCGAAAAACTGTTTTTT
>TRBJ2-3|-|TRBV9
CASSPQKSTDTQYF
TGTGCCAGCAGCCCACAAAAAAGCACAGATACGCAGTATTTT
>TRBJ2-7|TRBD2|TRBV9
CASSVGGGGAYEQYF
TGTGCCAGCAGCGTAGGGGGGGGAGGGGCCTACGAGCAGTACTTC
>TRBJ2-3|-|TRBV10-2
CAIVGPAGADTQYF
TGCGCCATCGTGGGTCCTGCGGGCGCAGATACGCAGTATTTT
>TRBJ1-4|-|TRBV5-4
CASSLMGEGEKLFF
TGTGCCAGCAGCTTGATGGGGGAGGGCGAAAAACTGTTTTTT
>TRBJ2-7|-|TRBV4-1
CASSRGPGYEQYF
TGCGCCAGCAGCCGAGGACCAGGGTACGAGCAGTACTTC
>TRBJ2-7|TRBD2|TRBV30
CAWSGLAVTEQYF
TGTGCCTGGAGTGGGCTAGCGGTTACCGAGCAGTACTTC
>TRBJ1-1|TRBD1|TRBV11-3
CASSMGQGRTEAFF
TGTGCCAGCAGCATGGGACAGGGGAGGACTGAAGCTTTCTTT
>TRBJ2-7|-|TRBV7-3
CASSLNAGASSYEQYF
TGTGCCAGCAGCTTAAATGCAGGCGCTTCCTCCTACGAGCAGTACTTC
>TRBJ1-4|-|TRBV5-1
CASSLEGSRATNEKLFF
TGCGCCAGCAGCTTGGAGGGCTCCAGGGCAACTAATGAAAAACTGTTTTTT
>TRBJ1-5|-|TRBV6-1
CASQTITGQPQHF
TGTGCCAGCCAAACGATCACTGGTCAGCCCCAGCATTTT
>TRBJ1-2|TRBD1|TRBV19
CASSPRDRGCTF
TGTGCCAGTAGTCCCCGGGACAGGGGGTGCACCTTC
>TRBJ2-2|TRBD2|TRBV7-3
CASSLLPGGTGELFF
TGTGCCAGCAGCTTACTTCCGGGAGGGACCGGGGAGCTGTTTTTT